Described below is a single T cell receptor (beta chain) sequence and its context. Antigen unknown. The data belong to a study of OX40 agonist ivuxolimab in advanced cancers. Study results and limitations: Determination of antigen specificity was not performed for the expanded peripheral T cells. Some of the lowest clonal expansion was seen in partial responders at 0.1-3.0 mg/kg. Averaging showed that CD8+ T cells had more expanded clones than CD4+ did.

This table comes from immunoSEQ multiplex PCR, and its TCRdb copy is limited to in-frame clones, with some not included. The sample has roughly 60,000 clones; 84% are singletons. The sequences come from CD4+ or CD8+ T cells sorted from blood, collected in a trial of the OX40 agonist ivuxolimab. The receptor was derived from an adult with an advanced solid tumor such as melanoma, head and neck, liver or kidney cancer.

CDR3 residues: CAWSVAGLNTEAFF. The CDR3 coding sequence is TGTGCCTGGAGTGTTGCAGGATTGAACACTGAAGCTTTCTTT. The rearrangement uses TRBV30 and TRBJ1-1; D is undetermined. CDR3 size: 14 residues. CDR1 is GTSNPN and CDR2 is SVGIG in the germline V gene (reference sequence). V was shortened by 0 bases and J by 0 bases, with 8 bases between the two germline ends.